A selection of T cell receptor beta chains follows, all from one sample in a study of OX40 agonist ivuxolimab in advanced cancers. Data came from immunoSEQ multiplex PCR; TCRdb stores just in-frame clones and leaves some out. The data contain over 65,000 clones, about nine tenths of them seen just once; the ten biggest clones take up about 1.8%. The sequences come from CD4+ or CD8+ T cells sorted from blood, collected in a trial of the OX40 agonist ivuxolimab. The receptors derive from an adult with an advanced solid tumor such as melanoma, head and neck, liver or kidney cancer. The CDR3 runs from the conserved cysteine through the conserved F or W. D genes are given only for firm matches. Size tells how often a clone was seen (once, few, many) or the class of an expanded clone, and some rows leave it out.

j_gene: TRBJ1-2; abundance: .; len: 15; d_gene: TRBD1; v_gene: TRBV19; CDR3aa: CASTQDRAANYGYTF; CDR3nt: TGTGCCAGTACCCAAGACAGGGCGGCGAACTATGGCTACACCTTC
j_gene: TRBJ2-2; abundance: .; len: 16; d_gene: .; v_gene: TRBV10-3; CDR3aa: CAISEGIGANTGELFF; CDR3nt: TGTGCCATCAGTGAAGGTATTGGGGCGAACACCGGGGAGCTGTTTTTT
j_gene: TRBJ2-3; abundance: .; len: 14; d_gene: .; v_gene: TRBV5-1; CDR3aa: CASSLDGSPDTQYF; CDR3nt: TGCGCCAGCAGCTTGGACGGGAGCCCTGATACGCAGTATTTT
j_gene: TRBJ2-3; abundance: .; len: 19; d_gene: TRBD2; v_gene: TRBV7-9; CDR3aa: CASSRASGGSPFFTDTQYF; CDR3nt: TGTGCCAGCAGCCGGGCGTCTGGCGGGAGCCCCTTCTTCACAGATACGCAGTATTTT
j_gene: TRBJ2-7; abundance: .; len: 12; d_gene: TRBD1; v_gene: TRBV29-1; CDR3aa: CSGGQGSYEQYF; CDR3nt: TGCAGCGGAGGACAGGGCTCCTACGAGCAGTACTTC
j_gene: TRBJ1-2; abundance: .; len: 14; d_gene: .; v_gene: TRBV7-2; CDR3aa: CASSLGGSNYGYTF; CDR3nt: TGTGCCAGCAGCTTAGGGGGTTCCAACTATGGCTACACCTTC
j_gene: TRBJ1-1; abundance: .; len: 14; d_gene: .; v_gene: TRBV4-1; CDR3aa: CASSYDRRNTEAFF; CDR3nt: TGCGCCAGCAGTTACGACAGACGGAACACTGAAGCTTTCTTT
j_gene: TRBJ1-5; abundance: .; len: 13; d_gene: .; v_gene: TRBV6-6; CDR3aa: CASSQPSHPPQHF; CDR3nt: TGTGCCAGCAGCCAGCCTAGCCACCCGCCCCAGCATTTT
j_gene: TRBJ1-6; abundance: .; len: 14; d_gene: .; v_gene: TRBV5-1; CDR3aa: CASSLGQTNSPLHF; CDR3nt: TGCGCCAGCAGCCTAGGACAGACAAATTCACCCCTCCACTTT
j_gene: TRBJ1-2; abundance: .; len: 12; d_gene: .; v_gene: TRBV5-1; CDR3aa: CASSLGGSGYTF; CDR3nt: TGCGCCAGCAGCTTGGGGGGCTCTGGCTACACCTTC
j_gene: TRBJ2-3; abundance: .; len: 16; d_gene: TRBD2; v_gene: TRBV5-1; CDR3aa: CASSLATGGDTDTQYF; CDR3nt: TGCGCCAGCAGCTTGGCGACGGGAGGGGATACAGATACGCAGTATTTT
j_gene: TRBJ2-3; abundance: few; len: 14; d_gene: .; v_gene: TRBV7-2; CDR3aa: CASSPGPPADTQYF; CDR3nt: TGTGCCAGCAGCCCGGGACCCCCGGCAGATACGCAGTATTTT
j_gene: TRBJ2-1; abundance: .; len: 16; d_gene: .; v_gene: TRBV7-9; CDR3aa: CASSPLGGHLNNEQFF; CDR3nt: TGTGCCAGCAGCCCCCTGGGCGGTCACTTAAACAATGAGCAGTTCTTC
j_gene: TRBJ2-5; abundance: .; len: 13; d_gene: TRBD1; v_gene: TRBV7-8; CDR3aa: CASSIGQAETQYF; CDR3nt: TGTGCCAGCAGCATAGGACAGGCAGAGACCCAGTACTTC